The source of this T cell receptor (beta chain) is a study of blood T cell repertoires in COVID-19. Study-level information: Some COVID-19 samples were acute and others convalescent; all came from the United States, Italy and Spain.

Measured with immunoSEQ multiplex PCR; TCRdb has only the in-frame clones, and not every one. The sample records 210,000 or so clones, around 80% being singletons. J was trimmed by 10 bases and V by 7 bases; bases with no gene match: 4. This CDR3 comprises 11 residues. The germline V gene encodes CDR1 LNHDA and CDR2 SQIVND (reference sequence). The genes are TRBV19 and TRBJ1-2; 9 positions agree with TRBD1. The source of this sequence is a woman aged 25 to 39 with COVID-19, enrolled during active disease. Source material: peripheral blood. The DNA of the CDR3 is TGTGCCAGTAACGGGACAGGGATCTACACCTTC. This encodes CASNGTGIYTF.